These 21 T cell receptor beta chains came from one sample sequenced in a study of vaccination effects on CD4 cells after COVID-19. Using immunoSEQ multiplex PCR, the repertoire was profiled, and TCRdb retains in-frame clones only, with some absent. The sample lists 27,000 or so clones; roughly 73% were seen once. Prior to sequencing, the ViraFEST assay stimulated PBMC with viral peptide pools, which expanded the antigen-specific CD4+ T cells. It was after around 10 days of culture that CD4+ T cells were isolated. Among the vaccine recipients, none had a prior SARS-CoV-2 infection, and nucleocapsid antibodies were negative. The antigens these receptors bind are not known. The starting material was CD4+ T cells from PBMCs cultured with HCoV-NL63 spike peptides, obtained before COVID-19 vaccination. The receptors come from a human donor who received a COVID-19 vaccine.

This sequence joins TRBV9 and TRBJ2-1; TRBD2 aligns across 7 bases. Germline V gene sequence: CDR1 SGDLS, CDR2 YYNGEE. J was trimmed by 3 bases and V by 0 bases; bases with no gene match: 3. This CDR3 is built from 15 residues. CDR3 residues: CASSVASGYYNEQFF. As DNA, the CDR3 is TGTGCCAGCAGCGTAGCTAGCGGTTACTACAATGAGCAGTTCTTC.

This sequence joins TRBV11-2 and TRBJ1-1; no firm D call. V lost 1 base and J 3 bases, leaving 6 bases between the germline ends. This CDR3 spans 13 amino acids. Germline V gene lookup returns CDR1 SGHAT and CDR2 FQNNGV. The CDR3 sequence: CASSLVGYTEAFF. For the CDR3, the DNA is TGTGCCAGCAGCTTAGTCGGGTACACTGAAGCTTTCTTT.

This sequence joins TRBV2 and TRBJ1-1, with D unresolved. Germline-derived CDR1 and CDR2 are SNHLY and FYNNEI. Trimming pared 4 bases from V and 0 bases from J, leaving 3 bases between. The CDR3 has 12 amino acids. The CDR3 bases are TGTGCCAGCAGTGGGGTGAACACTGAAGCTTTCTTT. The encoded protein is CASSGVNTEAFF.

CDR3 residues: CASSHRPGGLSTDTQYF. CDR3 nucleotides: TGTGCCAGCAGCCACCGACCTGGGGGCCTTAGCACAGATACGCAGTATTTT. The chain links TRBV3-1 (or the pseudogene TRBV3-2) to TRBJ2-3; perhaps TRBD1 as D (6 bases). V was pared by 3 bases and J by 0 bases, with 16 bases between. The CDR3 is made up of 17 amino acids. The germline CDR1 and CDR2 sequences are LGHDT and YNNKEL (reference sequence).

This clone was detected only once. This CDR3 reads CAWATGYSTEAFF. Here the CDR3 DNA reads TGTGCCTGGGCTACAGGGTACAGCACTGAAGCTTTCTTT. The rearrangement links TRBV30 to TRBJ1-1; maybe TRBD1 (6 bases). Trimming removed 5 bases from V and 4 bases from J, with 14 bases in between. The CDR3 runs 13 residues. CDR1 GTSNPN and CDR2 SVGIG come from the germline V gene (reference sequence). The full variable domain, its missing parts supplied by reference TRBV30 and TRBJ1-1, is SQTIHQWPATLVQPVGSPLSLECTVEGTSNPNLYWYRQAAGRGLQLLFYSVGIGQISSEVPQNLSASRPQDRQFILSSKKLLLSDSGFYLCAWATGYSTEAFFGQGTRLTVV.

With regard to this clone: Relative to the germline gene, one junction end is altered; a read error may explain this. The J gene is TRBJ2-1, the V gene TRBV12-5; 13 nucleotides line up with TRBD2. Germline values: CDR1 LGHNT, CDR2 FRNRAP. The CDR3 runs to 17 residues. CDR3: CASALGTRTSGRGEQFF. In nucleotides, the CDR3 is TGTGCTAGTGCTTTGGGGACTAGGACTAGCGGGAGAGGTGAGCAGTTCTTC.

This chain connects TRBV6-5 to TRBJ1-4; 7 nucleotides line up with TRBD1. This CDR3 region has 15 residues. Per the germline V gene, CDR1 is MNHEY and CDR2 is SVGAGI. V gave up 5 bases and J gave up 3 bases; unmatched junction bases: 6. In DNA, the CDR3 is TGTGCCAGCAGTCGTATCGGGACAGCTAATGAAAAACTGTTTTTT. Its translation is CASSRIGTANEKLFF.

The rearrangement joins TRBV7-9 to TRBJ2-3; no definite D call. Germline CDR1 and CDR2: SEHNR and FQNEAQ (reference sequence). The CDR3 is made up of 13 amino acids. V was pared by 5 bases and J by 2 bases, with 8 bases between. For the CDR3, the DNA is TGTGCCAGCAGCCGGGCCTTCACAGATACGCAGTATTTT. Its translation: CASSRAFTDTQYF.

The chain is built from TRBV14 and TRBJ1-1; no clear D gene. Germline V gene lookup returns CDR1 SGHDN and CDR2 FVKESK. The CDR3 loop spans 13 amino acids. V was clipped by 2 bases and J by 0 bases, with 4 bases between them. The DNA of the CDR3 is TGTGCCAGCAGCCAAATGGTGAACACTGAAGCTTTCTTT. This encodes CASSQMVNTEAFF. Full variable domain (remainder filled in from reference TRBV14 and TRBJ1-1): EAGVTQFPSHSVIEKGQTVTLRCDPISGHDNLYWYRRVMGKEIKFLLHFVKESKQDESGMPNNRFLAERTGGTYSTLKVQPAELEDSGVYFCASSQMVNTEAFFGQGTRLTVV.

A word on this clone: One end of the junction is discordant with germline, which a read error may explain. The chain joins TRBV7-7 to TRBJ2-1; 9 bases fit TRBD2. Germline V gene lookup returns CDR1 SSHAT and CDR2 FNYEAQ (reference sequence). This CDR3 spans 15 amino acids. The CDR3 coding sequence is TGTGCTAGCAGCTCTGGACTAGCGCCCTACAATGAGCAGTTCTTC. As protein: CASSSGLAPYNEQFF.

The chain combines TRBV13 with TRBJ1-1; D possibly corresponds to TRBD1 (6 bases). V lost 3 bases, J lost 4 bases, and 12 bases lay in between. Germline values: CDR1 PRHDT, CDR2 FYEKMQ (reference sequence). CDR3 length equals 14 residues. For the CDR3, the DNA is TGTGCCAGCAGCTTGGGGGCAATGGGCACTGAAGCTTTCTTT. It specifies CASSLGAMGTEAFF.

This chain uses TRBV7-9 with TRBJ2-2; TRBD2 matches at 10 bases. Germline assignment: CDR1 SEHNR and CDR2 FQNEAQ (reference sequence). V lost 4 bases to trimming and J lost 2 bases; unmatched junction nucleotides: 1. This CDR3 is 15 amino acids long. CDR3 in amino acids: CASSWTSGNTGELFF. The CDR3 DNA follows: TGTGCCAGCAGCTGGACTAGCGGCAACACCGGGGAGCTGTTTTTT.

The chain links TRBV3-1 (or the pseudogene TRBV3-2) to TRBJ2-1; perhaps TRBD2 as D (5 bases). The CDR3 has 14 amino acids. Germline CDR1 and CDR2: LGHDT and YNNKEL (reference sequence). Trimming took off 1 base at V and 5 bases at J, with 9 bases between the two ends. The CDR3 reads CASSQGLADNEQFF. In nucleotides, the CDR3 is TGTGCCAGCAGCCAAGGGCTAGCCGACAATGAGCAGTTCTTC.

The chain has TRBV28 and TRBJ1-2, with 7 bases fitting TRBD1. This CDR3 has 13 residues. Per germline, CDR1 MDHEN and CDR2 SYDVKM. The V segment lost 6 bases and the J segment 3 bases; nucleotides outside the gene matches: 4. The CDR3 bases are TGTGCCAGCAGGCCACAGGGGTACTATGGCTACACCTTC. The encoded protein is CASRPQGYYGYTF.

This rearrangement joins TRBV27 to TRBJ2-7; TRBD1 agrees at 11 bases. V lost 5 bases to trimming and J lost 1 base; unmatched junction nucleotides: 4. Germline CDR1 is MNHEY and CDR2 is SMNVEV (reference sequence). The CDR3 consists of 15 residues. DNA for the CDR3: TGTGCCAGCAGTACCCGGGACAGGGGGTCCTACGAGCAGTACTTC. Translated, it gives CASSTRDRGSYEQYF.

A few counts support this clone. The chain uses TRBV4-2 and TRBJ2-2, with a tentative D call TRBD1 (6 bases). V lost 1 base, J lost 3 bases, and 9 bases lay in between. CDR1 and CDR2 from the germline V gene are LGHNA and YNFKEQ. The CDR3 runs to 15 residues. CDR3 sequence reads: CASSQVGGDTGELFF. CDR3 in DNA: TGTGCCAGCAGCCAAGTTGGGGGCGACACCGGGGAGCTGTTTTTT.

V gene TRBV7-9 combines with J gene TRBJ2-7; possibly TRBD1 for D (5 bases). V was clipped by 3 bases and J by 5 bases, with 14 bases between them. The CDR3 extends over 14 amino acids. Per the germline V gene, CDR1 is SEHNR and CDR2 is FQNEAQ (reference sequence). The CDR3 reads CASSFGAPPDEQYF. For the CDR3, the DNA is TGTGCCAGCAGCTTTGGGGCCCCACCCGACGAGCAGTACTTC. The full variable domain, with the rest looked up from reference TRBV7-9 and TRBJ2-7, is DTGVSQNPRHKITKRGQNVTFRCDPISEHNRLYWYRQTLGQGPEFLTYFQNEAQLEKSRLLSDRFSAERPKGSFSTLEIQRTEQGDSAMYLCASSFGAPPDEQYFGPGTRLTVT.

The gene calls are TRBV24-1 and TRBJ2-7; tentatively, D is TRBD1 (5 bases). V lost 7 bases to trimming and J lost 4 bases, with 7 bases between them. The CDR3 is made up of 11 amino acids. Germline V CDR1 and CDR2: KGHDR, SFDVKD. This CDR3 is CATSTGYEQYF. The CDR3 DNA follows: TGTGCCACCAGCACAGGTTACGAGCAGTACTTC.

This clone was detected only a few times. The chain uses TRBV27 and TRBJ1-1; D may be TRBD1 (6 bases). Between the trimmed V and J ends, which lost 2 bases and 5 bases, there was a span of 12 bases. Germline V gene lookup returns CDR1 MNHEY and CDR2 SMNVEV (reference sequence). The CDR3 sequence is 14 residues long. For the CDR3, the DNA is TGTGCCAGCAGTTTAGTCCGAGGGGGTACTGAAGCTTTCTTT. This encodes CASSLVRGGTEAFF.

The CDR3 nucleotides read TGTGCCACCAGTGATCCCAGGGGGCCGGATACGCAGTATTTT. Its translation is CATSDPRGPDTQYF. This chain connects TRBV24-1 to TRBJ2-3, with 8 bases fitting TRBD1. Germline V gene sequence: CDR1 KGHDR, CDR2 SFDVKD. With 3 bases clipped from V and 6 bases from J, the junction kept 4 bases outside the gene matches. The CDR3 is 14 residues long.

This clone was counted a few times. This chain joins TRBV2 and TRBJ2-1; 14 bases agree with TRBD2. CDR1 and CDR2 (germline): SNHLY, FYNNEI. The ends lost 6 bases at V and 2 bases at J; junction bases unmatched: 9. The CDR3 is made up of 18 amino acids. The CDR3 sequence: CASRDGRLAGGAYNEQFF. CDR3 bases: TGTGCCAGCAGGGACGGCAGACTAGCGGGAGGGGCCTACAATGAGCAGTTCTTC.